A selection of T cell receptor beta chains follows, all from one sample in a study of blood T cell repertoires in COVID-19. Sequencing used immunoSEQ multiplex PCR; TCRdb keeps in-frame clones, though not all of them. The table has over 150,000 clones, 86% seen once; the top ten hold 5.5% to 7%. Sequenced material: peripheral blood. The source of these receptors is a man aged 45-65 years with active or convalescent COVID-19. The conserved cysteine and the conserved F or W are not part of the CDR3 here.

CDR3 protein,J gene,V gene
ARPRDRTHEKLF,TRBJ1-4,TRBV7-5
ASSEMGQDNEKLF,TRBJ1-4,TRBV25-1
ATSGSQLNQPQH,TRBJ1-5,TRBV24-1
ASSQDKLAPQYNEQF,TRBJ2-1,TRBV4-3
ATTLQGYGYT,TRBJ1-2,TRBV2
ASSGGQRWNSPLH,TRBJ1-6,TRBV19
ASSQDLPGLATGLSEQF,TRBJ2-1,TRBV4-3
ASSHRLSGSPALRHNEQF,TRBJ2-1,TRBV27
ASSPGTSGAQETQY,TRBJ2-5,TRBV9
ASSLDRAGSPLH,TRBJ1-6,TRBV5-1
ASSLTGPYELQY,TRBJ2-7,TRBV7-3
ACVRGTSGSHKSYEQF,TRBJ2-1,TRBV30
ASSPVVYFSGANVLT,TRBJ2-6,TRBV6-2/TRBV6-3
ASSIPGTGSSTEAF,TRBJ1-1,TRBV19
ASSYSATGSYTQY,TRBJ2-3,TRBV6-5
ASSPSPLAGGLYNEQF,TRBJ2-1,TRBV7-9
ASSFRPQGQGGNYGYT,TRBJ1-2,TRBV3-1/TRBV3-2
ASSLWTAEQF,TRBJ2-1,TRBV5-4
ASSFRYGAFSGNTIY,TRBJ1-3,TRBV5-5
ASSSGYSGNTIY,TRBJ1-3,TRBV7-9
ASSIGLAGRLGAYNEQF,TRBJ2-1,TRBV7-2
ASSFLTRSGADTQY,TRBJ2-3,TRBV5-1
ASSVQGAVEKLF,TRBJ1-4,TRBV2
ASSYSSGGSYEQY,TRBJ2-7,TRBV6-5
ASRELEVGSSYGYT,TRBJ1-2,TRBV7-8
ASSLVPGAVNEQF,TRBJ2-1,TRBV5-1
SFGQTPYEQY,TRBJ2-7,TRBV29-1
ASSFIAGGPETQY,TRBJ2-5,TRBV7-2
AWSNSGTIQETQY,TRBJ2-5,TRBV30
SARGGSNEKLF,TRBJ1-4,TRBV29-1
ASSLGDRGQSKNIQY,TRBJ2-4,TRBV5-1
ASSQTSGGDYEQY,TRBJ2-7,TRBV3-1/TRBV3-2
ASSDIFDQPQH,TRBJ1-5,TRBV6-2/TRBV6-3
ASSSSGISGQPQH,TRBJ1-5,TRBV6-5
ASSLVGLENTIY,TRBJ1-3,TRBV7-2
ASSRQGTGAVYEQY,TRBJ2-7,TRBV7-6
ASSINVVPNNEQF,TRBJ2-1,TRBV19
SAITTGKLF,TRBJ1-4,TRBV20-1
ASSMDTFNYGYT,TRBJ1-2,TRBV5-1
ASSFEGASGQPQH,TRBJ1-5,TRBV27
ASSHSAGGLGNEQF,TRBJ2-1,TRBV4-3
ASSFGGGQETQY,TRBJ2-5,TRBV5-1
ASRYRVSTYEQY,TRBJ2-7,TRBV28
ASSQDRTGVRNIQY,TRBJ2-4,TRBV4-3
ASSLLAGTGANVLT,TRBJ2-6,TRBV5-4
ASSFGLVAYEQY,TRBJ2-7,TRBV7-2
ASSLEGGGQETQY,TRBJ2-5,TRBV11-1
ASSQAGLAGYTGELF,TRBJ2-2,TRBV3-1/TRBV3-2
ASSGTGGQGHQPQH,TRBJ1-5,TRBV19
ASSFLVRGADTQY,TRBJ2-3,TRBV7-2
ASSVDRNTEAF,TRBJ1-1,TRBV9
ASSSTRETQY,TRBJ2-5,TRBV11-3
ASRDSAIGEQF,TRBJ2-1,TRBV2
ASSLDRVGTGNTIY,TRBJ1-3,TRBV5-1
ASSQDPGSHEKLF,TRBJ1-4,TRBV4-2
ASREGLAGQDTQY,TRBJ2-3,TRBV2
ASSIQGNNSPLH,TRBJ1-6,TRBV19
ATSAMDSDIYEQY,TRBJ2-7,TRBV24-1
ASSERLAYEQY,TRBJ2-7,TRBV2